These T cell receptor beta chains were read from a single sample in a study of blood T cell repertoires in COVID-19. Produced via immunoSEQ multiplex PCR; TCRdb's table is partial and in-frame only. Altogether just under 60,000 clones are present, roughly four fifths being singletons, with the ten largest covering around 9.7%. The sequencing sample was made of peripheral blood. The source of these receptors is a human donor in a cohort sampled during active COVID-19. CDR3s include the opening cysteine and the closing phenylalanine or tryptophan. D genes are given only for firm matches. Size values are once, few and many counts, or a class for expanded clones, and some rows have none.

CDR3nt: TGCGCCAGCAGCTTAGGGACGGCGGGGCAAGAGACCCAGTACTTC
CDR3aa: CASSLGTAGQETQYF
j_gene: TRBJ2-5
d_gene: -
v_gene: TRBV5-1
abundance: -

CDR3nt: TGCGCCAGCAGCCAAGAAGGTCGGGGGTGGGCTTTCTTT
CDR3aa: CASSQEGRGWAFF
j_gene: TRBJ1-1
d_gene: -
v_gene: TRBV4-1
abundance: -

CDR3nt: TGTGCCAGCAGCGTAGCGGCAGGGCGCGAGCAGTACTTC
CDR3aa: CASSVAAGREQYF
j_gene: TRBJ2-7
d_gene: -
v_gene: TRBV9
abundance: few

CDR3nt: TGTGCCAGCAGCGGAGGTGGCCCTGGAAACACCATATATTTT
CDR3aa: CASSGGGPGNTIYF
j_gene: TRBJ1-3
d_gene: -
v_gene: TRBV6-6
abundance: once

CDR3nt: TGTGCCAGCAGCGGAGAGGAAAGGGGGTTCTACGAGCAGTACTTC
CDR3aa: CASSGEERGFYEQYF
j_gene: TRBJ2-7
d_gene: -
v_gene: TRBV9
abundance: few

CDR3nt: TGTGCCAGCAGCTTATCGGCAGGGAGGGATGATGGCGAGCAGTACTTC
CDR3aa: CASSLSAGRDDGEQYF
j_gene: TRBJ2-7
d_gene: TRBD2
v_gene: TRBV13
abundance: -

CDR3nt: TGCGCCAGCAGCTTGGTTCGAGGGTATGGTTCTAATGAAAAACTGTTTTTT
CDR3aa: CASSLVRGYGSNEKLFF
j_gene: TRBJ1-4
d_gene: -
v_gene: TRBV5-1
abundance: -

CDR3nt: TGTGCCAGCAGCCAAGATTCTAGCGGGGAAACCGGGGAGCTGTTTTTT
CDR3aa: CASSQDSSGETGELFF
j_gene: TRBJ2-2
d_gene: TRBD2
v_gene: TRBV4-2
abundance: -

CDR3nt: TGTGCCAGCAGCTTAGCCTCACTAGCGGGAAAAGAGACCCAGTACTTC
CDR3aa: CASSLASLAGKETQYF
j_gene: TRBJ2-5
d_gene: TRBD2
v_gene: TRBV7-9
abundance: -

CDR3nt: TGTGCCAGCAGTGCCGGGACTAGCGGGAGAGAAGAGACCCAGTACTTC
CDR3aa: CASSAGTSGREETQYF
j_gene: TRBJ2-5
d_gene: TRBD2
v_gene: TRBV2
abundance: many

CDR3nt: TGTGCCAGCAGCAAAGGGGAACTAGCGGGAGACTCCGAGCAGTACTTC
CDR3aa: CASSKGELAGDSEQYF
j_gene: TRBJ2-7
d_gene: -
v_gene: TRBV21-1
abundance: -

CDR3nt: TGTGCCAGCAGTGACGGACTTATCACAACTGAGGGAGGCCCCAATCAGCCCCAGCATTTT
CDR3aa: CASSDGLITTEGGPNQPQHF
j_gene: TRBJ1-5
d_gene: -
v_gene: TRBV6-4
abundance: -

CDR3nt: TGTGCCACCAGCAGTTCGGTGTTCGCGGTTGAAAAACTGTTTTTT
CDR3aa: CATSSSVFAVEKLFF
j_gene: TRBJ1-4
d_gene: -
v_gene: TRBV15
abundance: once

CDR3nt: TGCGCCAGCATGGCCGACACCGGGGAGCTGTTTTTT
CDR3aa: CASMADTGELFF
j_gene: TRBJ2-2
d_gene: -
v_gene: TRBV10-1
abundance: many

CDR3nt: TGTGCCAGCAGCCAAGGTCTAGCGGGACCCACCGGGGAGCTGTTTTTT
CDR3aa: CASSQGLAGPTGELFF
j_gene: TRBJ2-2
d_gene: TRBD2
v_gene: TRBV3-1/TRBV3-2
abundance: -

CDR3nt: TGTGCCAGCAGACCCAGACAGGGTCTGTCCTACGAGCAGTACTTC
CDR3aa: CASRPRQGLSYEQYF
j_gene: TRBJ2-7
d_gene: TRBD1
v_gene: TRBV2
abundance: -

CDR3nt: TGTGCCAGCAGCTTACCCGGACAGGGAGGGGAGACCCAGTACTTC
CDR3aa: CASSLPGQGGETQYF
j_gene: TRBJ2-5
d_gene: -
v_gene: TRBV5-6
abundance: -

CDR3nt: TGTGCCAGCAGCTACCCGGGGGCGGGGGTAGAGCAGTTCTTC
CDR3aa: CASSYPGAGVEQFF
j_gene: TRBJ2-1
d_gene: -
v_gene: TRBV11-3
abundance: few

CDR3nt: TGTGCCAGTAGTATTTCTAACGTGGGGGGGAAAAACATTCAGTACTTC
CDR3aa: CASSISNVGGKNIQYF
j_gene: TRBJ2-4
d_gene: TRBD2
v_gene: TRBV19
abundance: -

CDR3nt: TGTGCCAGCAGCTCCTATCCATCGGGAGGGACTAGCGGTACCTACGAGCAGTACTTC
CDR3aa: CASSSYPSGGTSGTYEQYF
j_gene: TRBJ2-7
d_gene: TRBD2
v_gene: TRBV11-2
abundance: -

CDR3nt: TGTGCCAGCTCACCGGGACTAGCGCACCATGAGCAGTTCTTC
CDR3aa: CASSPGLAHHEQFF
j_gene: TRBJ2-1
d_gene: TRBD2
v_gene: TRBV18
abundance: -

CDR3nt: TGTGCCAGCAGCAGGGGGCGTAATTATGGCTACACCTTC
CDR3aa: CASSRGRNYGYTF
j_gene: TRBJ1-2
d_gene: TRBD1
v_gene: TRBV7-2
abundance: -

CDR3nt: TGTGCCAGCTCACCGACAGGGGGGGAAGCTAACTATGGCTACACCTTC
CDR3aa: CASSPTGGEANYGYTF
j_gene: TRBJ1-2
d_gene: TRBD1
v_gene: TRBV18
abundance: -

CDR3nt: TGTGCCAGCAGACTACCTTCCCCGGGACAGGGTTGCGAGCAGTACTTC
CDR3aa: CASRLPSPGQGCEQYF
j_gene: TRBJ2-7
d_gene: TRBD1
v_gene: TRBV25-1
abundance: -

CDR3nt: TGCGCCAGCATGTTAACTAGCGGATTTTCCTACGAGCAGTACTTC
CDR3aa: CASMLTSGFSYEQYF
j_gene: TRBJ2-7
d_gene: TRBD2
v_gene: TRBV5-1
abundance: -

CDR3nt: TGTGCCAGCAGCCCCGGGGGGGATAGCAATCAGCCCCAGCATTTT
CDR3aa: CASSPGGDSNQPQHF
j_gene: TRBJ1-5
d_gene: -
v_gene: TRBV28
abundance: -

CDR3nt: TGTGCCAGCAGCCAAGTAGACGGACTAGCGGATTACGAGCAGTACTTC
CDR3aa: CASSQVDGLADYEQYF
j_gene: TRBJ2-7
d_gene: TRBD2
v_gene: TRBV4-2
abundance: many

CDR3nt: TGTGCCAGCAGCTTATGGTTCCGGGACAATGAGCAGTTCTTC
CDR3aa: CASSLWFRDNEQFF
j_gene: TRBJ2-1
d_gene: -
v_gene: TRBV11-3
abundance: -

CDR3nt: TGCGCCAGCAGTGAAACTAGCGGGAGTAAGGATGAGCAGTTCTTC
CDR3aa: CASSETSGSKDEQFF
j_gene: TRBJ2-1
d_gene: TRBD2
v_gene: TRBV10-1
abundance: -

CDR3nt: TGTGCCAGCAGCGAGGATATCGGCGGGAGAACCGTCGGGGAGCTGTTTTTT
CDR3aa: CASSEDIGGRTVGELFF
j_gene: TRBJ2-2
d_gene: TRBD2
v_gene: TRBV9
abundance: few

CDR3nt: TGTGCCAGTAGTATAGCGGGGTTCGCGAACACCGGGGAGCTGTTTTTT
CDR3aa: CASSIAGFANTGELFF
j_gene: TRBJ2-2
d_gene: -
v_gene: TRBV19
abundance: -